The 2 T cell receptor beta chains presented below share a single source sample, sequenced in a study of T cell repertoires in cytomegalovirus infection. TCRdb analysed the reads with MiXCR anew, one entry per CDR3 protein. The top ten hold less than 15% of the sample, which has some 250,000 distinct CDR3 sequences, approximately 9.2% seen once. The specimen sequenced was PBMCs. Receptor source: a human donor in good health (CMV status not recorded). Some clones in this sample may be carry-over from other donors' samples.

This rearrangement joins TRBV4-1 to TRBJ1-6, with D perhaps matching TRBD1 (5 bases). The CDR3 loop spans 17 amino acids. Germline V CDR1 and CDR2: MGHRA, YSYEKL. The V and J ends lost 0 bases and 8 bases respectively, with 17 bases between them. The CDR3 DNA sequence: TGCGCCAGCAGCCAAGATAGTATTCCAGGGTATGATTCACCCCTCCACTTT. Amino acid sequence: CASSQDSIPGYDSPLHF.

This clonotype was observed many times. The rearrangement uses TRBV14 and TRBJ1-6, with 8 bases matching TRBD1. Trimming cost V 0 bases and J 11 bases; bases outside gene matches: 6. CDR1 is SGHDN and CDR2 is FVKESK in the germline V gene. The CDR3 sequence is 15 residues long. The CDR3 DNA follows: TGTGCCAGCAGCCAAGATCCGACAGGGGTTGCACCCCTCCACTTT. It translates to CASSQDPTGVAPLHF. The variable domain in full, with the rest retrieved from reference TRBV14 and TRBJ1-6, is EAGVTQFPSHSVIEKGQTVTLRCDPISGHDNLYWYRRVMGKEIKFLLHFVKESKQDESGMPNNRFLAERTGGTYSTLKVQPAELEDSGVYFCASSQDPTGVAPLHFGNGTRLTVT.